The present entry profiles one T cell receptor beta chain with its context. Its antigen remains undetermined. Nothing much larger sits one base from this clone, and base qualities are not available. This sample is part of a study of blood T cell repertoires in COVID-19 (dated by TCRdb to 2018 to 2020). With respect to the entire study: Samples from collaborators originated in the United States, Italy and Spain and spanned both the acute and convalescent phases of COVID-19. Samples were obtained from the ongoing ImmuneRACE study (first 160 participants) and from over 1,000 subjects provided by 6 global collaborators. The prospective study material was composed of cDNA or gDNA derived from T cells, B-cell-depleted T cells, or PBMCs. The repertoires were released in a freely available public database intended as a resource for research on the immune response to SARS-CoV-2. Where HLA class I and class II types were available, the types were taken from metadata supplied by the sample provider, not from assay-based typing. The sample metadata nearly always contained a de-identified subject ID, COVID-19 status, age in years and sex. Deeply sampled blood TCRbeta repertoires from subjects exposed to, actively infected with, or recovered from COVID-19 were included in the dataset.

At one collaborating source in Seattle, patients were enrolled during active infection and were followed longitudinally through the course of disease. Whole blood was collected in K2EDTA tubes by collaborating institutions according to the institutions' own protocols. For TCRbeta analysis, collaborators shipped samples in one of three forms: frozen whole blood, isolated PBMCs, or DNA extracted from either of those sample types. There are 15 amino acids in the CDR3, from cysteine to phenylalanine inclusive. Kept here is only the CDR3 DNA, which spans 45 bases and is read in frame from base 1. The CDR1 and CDR2 encoded by the germline V gene (reference sequence) are LGHDT and YNNKEL. From V the trimming removes 4 bases and from J it removes 4 bases, while the gene matches leave 8 bases of the junction unaccounted for. Points the paper makes about the study in general: How much clinical and demographic metadata was included differed by source and by participant, and the metadata was provided uncurated.

TCRbeta CDR3 regions were amplified from genomic DNA using the immunoSEQ Assay, a bias-controlled multiplex PCR. For the original study's pipeline: The number of nucleated cells in each sample was estimated by amplification of reference gene primers within the assay. To quantify the absolute abundance of each unique TCRbeta CDR3 rearrangement, sequence reads were collapsed and filtered. For each sample, productive Simpson clonality was calculated as the square root of Simpson's diversity index over productive rearrangements. In its TCRdb copy, this immuneACCESS table keeps in-frame sequences only and misses some clones. Where compared with another copy, unresolved V genes explain less than half of these, and the others have no known cause. The DNA gave D and trimming, while V, J and clone size come from that table. The sample table contains around 180,000 clones; only one count was recorded for about 81% of them. The biggest ten clones account for 10% to 15% of the sample.

This receptor was obtained from a woman of 80 years or more with COVID-19, enrolled during active disease. The sequenced material came from peripheral blood. Here the chain combines TRBV3-1 (or the pseudogene TRBV3-2) and TRBJ1-2; 8 bases in the junction line up with TRBD1. The nucleotide sequence reads TGTGCCAGCAGCCTCGGGACAGGAAGAAGCTATGGCTACACCTTC. Its protein product is CASSLGTGRSYGYTF.